One and the same sample provided the 3 T cell receptor beta chains below, sequenced in a study of CD8 T cells in Susac syndrome. An input of roughly 0.5 to 1 ug of RNA was subjected to reverse transcription using random hexamers. From the immunoSEQ multiplex PCR reads, TCRdb called clonotypes with MiXCR, one entry per CDR3 protein. The repertoire holds about 130,000 distinct CDR3 sequences, with more than 90% as singletons. Source material: CD4+ T cells from PBMCs. These receptors all stem from a human donor in good health.

V and J are TRBV19 and TRBJ1-1; 10 bases match TRBD1. J was trimmed by 6 bases and V by 4 bases; bases with no gene match: 2. The V gene's germline CDR1 is LNHDA and CDR2 SQIVND (reference sequence). This CDR3 is built from 13 residues. CDR3 protein: CASSRDRGAEAFF. In DNA form, the CDR3 reads TGTGCCAGTAGTAGGGACAGGGGCGCTGAAGCTTTCTTT.

This chain uses TRBV7-9 with TRBJ2-6; maybe TRBD1 (6 bases). Germline CDR1 is SEHNR and CDR2 is FQNEAQ (reference sequence). Trimming pared 5 bases from V and 1 base from J, leaving 15 bases between. The CDR3 length is 17 residues. The CDR3 coding sequence is TGTGCCAGCAGCCTCCGCTCGGGACATTCTGGGGCCAACGTCCTGACTTTC. This codes for CASSLRSGHSGANVLTF.

CDR3 residues: CASSGRTGDSYEQYF. CDR3 in DNA: TGTGCCAGCAGCGGACGAACAGGAGACTCCTACGAGCAGTACTTC. The rearrangement joins TRBV7-2 to TRBJ2-7; D perhaps matches TRBD1 (5 bases). The germline gives CDR1 SGHTA, CDR2 FQGNSA. Trimming took 5 bases from V and 0 from J, leaving 14 bases between them. This CDR3 spans 15 amino acids.